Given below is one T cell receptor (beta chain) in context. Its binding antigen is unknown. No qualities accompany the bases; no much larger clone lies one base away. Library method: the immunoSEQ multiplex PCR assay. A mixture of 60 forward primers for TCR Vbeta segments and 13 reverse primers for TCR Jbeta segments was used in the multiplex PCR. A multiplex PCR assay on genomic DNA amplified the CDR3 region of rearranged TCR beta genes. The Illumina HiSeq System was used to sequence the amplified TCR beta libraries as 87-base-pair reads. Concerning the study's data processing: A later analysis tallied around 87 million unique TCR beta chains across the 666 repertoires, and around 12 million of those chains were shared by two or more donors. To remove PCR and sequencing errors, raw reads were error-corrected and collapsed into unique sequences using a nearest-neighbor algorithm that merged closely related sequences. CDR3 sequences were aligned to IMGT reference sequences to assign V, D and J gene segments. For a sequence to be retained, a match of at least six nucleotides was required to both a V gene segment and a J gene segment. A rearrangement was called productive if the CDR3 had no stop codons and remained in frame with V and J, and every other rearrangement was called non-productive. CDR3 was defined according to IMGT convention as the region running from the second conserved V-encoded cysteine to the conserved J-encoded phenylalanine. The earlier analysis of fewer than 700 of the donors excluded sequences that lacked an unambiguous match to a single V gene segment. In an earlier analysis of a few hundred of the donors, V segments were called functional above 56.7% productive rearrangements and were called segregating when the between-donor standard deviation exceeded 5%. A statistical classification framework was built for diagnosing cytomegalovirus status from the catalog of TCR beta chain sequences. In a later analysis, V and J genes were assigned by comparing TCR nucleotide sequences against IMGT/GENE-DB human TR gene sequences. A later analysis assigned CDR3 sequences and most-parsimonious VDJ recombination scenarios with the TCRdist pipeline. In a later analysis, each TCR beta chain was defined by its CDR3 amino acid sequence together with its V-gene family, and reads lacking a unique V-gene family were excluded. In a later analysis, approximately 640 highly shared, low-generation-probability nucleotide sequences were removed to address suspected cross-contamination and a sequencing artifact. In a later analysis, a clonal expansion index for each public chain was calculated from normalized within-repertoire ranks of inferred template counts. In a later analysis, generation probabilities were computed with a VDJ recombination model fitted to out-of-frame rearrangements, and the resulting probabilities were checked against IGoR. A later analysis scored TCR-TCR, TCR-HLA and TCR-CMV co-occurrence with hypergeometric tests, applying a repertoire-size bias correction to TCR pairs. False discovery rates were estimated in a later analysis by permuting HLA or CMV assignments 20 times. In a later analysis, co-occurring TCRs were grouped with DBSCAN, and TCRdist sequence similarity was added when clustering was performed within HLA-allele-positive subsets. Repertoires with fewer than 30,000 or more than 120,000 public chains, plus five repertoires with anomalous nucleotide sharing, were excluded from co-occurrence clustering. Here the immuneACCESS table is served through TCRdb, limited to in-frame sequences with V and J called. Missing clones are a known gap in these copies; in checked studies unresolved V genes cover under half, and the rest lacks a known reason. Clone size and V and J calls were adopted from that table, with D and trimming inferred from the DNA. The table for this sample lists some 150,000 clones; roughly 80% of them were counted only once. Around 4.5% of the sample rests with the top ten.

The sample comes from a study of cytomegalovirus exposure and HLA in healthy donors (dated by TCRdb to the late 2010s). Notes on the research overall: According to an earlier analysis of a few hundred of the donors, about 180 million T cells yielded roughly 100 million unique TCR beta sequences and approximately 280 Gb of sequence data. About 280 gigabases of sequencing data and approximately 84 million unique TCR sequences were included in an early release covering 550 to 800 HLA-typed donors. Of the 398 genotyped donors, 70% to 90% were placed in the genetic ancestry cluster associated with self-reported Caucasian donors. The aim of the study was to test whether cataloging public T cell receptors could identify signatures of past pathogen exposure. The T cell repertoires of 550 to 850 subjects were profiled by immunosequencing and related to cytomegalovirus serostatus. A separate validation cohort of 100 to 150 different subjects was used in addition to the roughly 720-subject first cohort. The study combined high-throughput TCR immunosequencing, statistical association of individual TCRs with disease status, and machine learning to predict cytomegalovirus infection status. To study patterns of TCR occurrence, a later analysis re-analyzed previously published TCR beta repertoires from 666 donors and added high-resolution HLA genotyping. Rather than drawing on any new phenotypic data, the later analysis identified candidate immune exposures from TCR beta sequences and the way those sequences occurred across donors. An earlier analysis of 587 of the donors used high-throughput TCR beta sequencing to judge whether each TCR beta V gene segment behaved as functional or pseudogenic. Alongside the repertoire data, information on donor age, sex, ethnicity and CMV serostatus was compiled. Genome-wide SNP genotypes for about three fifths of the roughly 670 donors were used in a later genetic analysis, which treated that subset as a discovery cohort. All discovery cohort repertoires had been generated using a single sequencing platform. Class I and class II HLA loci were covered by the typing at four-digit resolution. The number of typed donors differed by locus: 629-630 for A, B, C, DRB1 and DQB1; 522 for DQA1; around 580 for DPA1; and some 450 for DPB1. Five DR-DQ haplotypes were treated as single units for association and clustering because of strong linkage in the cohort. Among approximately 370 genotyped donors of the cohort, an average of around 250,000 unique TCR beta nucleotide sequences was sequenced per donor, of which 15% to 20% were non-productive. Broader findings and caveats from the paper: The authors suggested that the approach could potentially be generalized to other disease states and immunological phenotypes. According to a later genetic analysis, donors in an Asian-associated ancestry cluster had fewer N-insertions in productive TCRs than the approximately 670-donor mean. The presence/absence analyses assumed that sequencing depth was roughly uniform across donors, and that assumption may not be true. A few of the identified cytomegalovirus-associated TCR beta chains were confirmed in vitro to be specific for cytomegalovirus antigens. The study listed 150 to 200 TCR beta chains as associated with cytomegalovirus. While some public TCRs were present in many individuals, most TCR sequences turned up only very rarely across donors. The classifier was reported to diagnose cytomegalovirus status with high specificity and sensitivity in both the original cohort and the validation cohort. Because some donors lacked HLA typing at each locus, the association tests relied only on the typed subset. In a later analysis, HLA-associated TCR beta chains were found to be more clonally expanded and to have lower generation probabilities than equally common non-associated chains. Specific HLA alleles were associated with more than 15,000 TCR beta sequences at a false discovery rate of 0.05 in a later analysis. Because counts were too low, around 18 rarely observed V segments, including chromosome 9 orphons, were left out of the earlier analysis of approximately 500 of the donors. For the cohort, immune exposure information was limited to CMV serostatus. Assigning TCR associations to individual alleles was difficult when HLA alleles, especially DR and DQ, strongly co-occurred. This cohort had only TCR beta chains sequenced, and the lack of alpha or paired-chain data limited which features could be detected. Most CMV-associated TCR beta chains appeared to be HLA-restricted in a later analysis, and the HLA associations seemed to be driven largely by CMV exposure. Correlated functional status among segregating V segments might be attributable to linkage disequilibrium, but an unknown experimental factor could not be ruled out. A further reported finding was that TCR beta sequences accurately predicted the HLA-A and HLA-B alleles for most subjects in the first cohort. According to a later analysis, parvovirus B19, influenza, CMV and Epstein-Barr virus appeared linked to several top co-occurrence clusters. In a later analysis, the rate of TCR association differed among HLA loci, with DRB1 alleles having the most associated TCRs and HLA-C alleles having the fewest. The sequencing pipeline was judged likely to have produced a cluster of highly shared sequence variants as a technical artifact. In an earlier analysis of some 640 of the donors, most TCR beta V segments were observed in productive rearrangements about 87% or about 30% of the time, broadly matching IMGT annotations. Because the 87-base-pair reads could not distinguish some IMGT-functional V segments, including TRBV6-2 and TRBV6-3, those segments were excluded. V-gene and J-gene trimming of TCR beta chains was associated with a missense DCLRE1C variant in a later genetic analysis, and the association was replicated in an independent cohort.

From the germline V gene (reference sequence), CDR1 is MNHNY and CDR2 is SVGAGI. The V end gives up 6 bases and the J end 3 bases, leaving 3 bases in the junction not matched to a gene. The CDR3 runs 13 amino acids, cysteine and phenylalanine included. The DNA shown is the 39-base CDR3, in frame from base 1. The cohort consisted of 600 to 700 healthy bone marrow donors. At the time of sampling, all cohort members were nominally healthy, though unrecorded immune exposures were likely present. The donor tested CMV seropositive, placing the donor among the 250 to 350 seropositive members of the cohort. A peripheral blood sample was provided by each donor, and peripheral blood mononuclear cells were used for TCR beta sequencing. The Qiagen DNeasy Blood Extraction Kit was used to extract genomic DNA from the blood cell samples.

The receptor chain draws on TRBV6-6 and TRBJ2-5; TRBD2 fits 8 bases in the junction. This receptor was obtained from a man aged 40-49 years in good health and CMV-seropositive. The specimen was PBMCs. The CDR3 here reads CASRLLAEETQYF. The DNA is TGTGCCAGCAGGCTACTAGCGGAAGAGACCCAGTACTTC.